This T cell receptor (beta chain) emerged from a study of shared clonotypes between healthy human individuals. With 0 bases clipped from V and 5 bases from J, the junction kept 4 bases outside the gene matches. Looked up from germline, CDR1 is ENHRY and CDR2 is SYGVKD. The CDR3 runs to 15 residues. Several immunoSEQ 96-well plates shared each subset's DNA, each plate a replicate. Some clones are missing from TCRdb's copy, which holds only in-frame ones; the method was immunoSEQ multiplex PCR. This table has roughly 550,000 clones, less than 97% appearing once. CD45RO-negative, CCR7-positively selected cells formed the naive CD8 fraction, excluding terminally differentiated effector memory CD45RA+ cells.

The gene calls are TRBV10-3 and TRBJ2-1; 7 bases align to TRBD2. The origin of this receptor is a woman younger than 45 in good health. Input material: naive CD8+ T cells sorted from blood. CDR3 loop: CAISESWDYNNEQFF. CDR3 bases: TGTGCCATCAGTGAGTCGTGGGACTACAACAATGAGCAGTTCTTC.